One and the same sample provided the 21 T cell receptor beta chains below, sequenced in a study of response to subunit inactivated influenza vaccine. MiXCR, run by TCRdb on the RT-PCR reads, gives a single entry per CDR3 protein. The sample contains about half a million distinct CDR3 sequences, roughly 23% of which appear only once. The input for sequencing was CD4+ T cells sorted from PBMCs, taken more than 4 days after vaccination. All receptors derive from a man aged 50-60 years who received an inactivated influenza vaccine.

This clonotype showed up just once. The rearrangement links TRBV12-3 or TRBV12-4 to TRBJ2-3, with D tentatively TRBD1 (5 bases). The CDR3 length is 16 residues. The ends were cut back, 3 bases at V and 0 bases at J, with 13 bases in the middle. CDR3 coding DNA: TGTGCCAGCAGTTTTGGGGCCAGGCCTAGCACAGATACGCAGTATTTT. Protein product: CASSFGARPSTDTQYF.

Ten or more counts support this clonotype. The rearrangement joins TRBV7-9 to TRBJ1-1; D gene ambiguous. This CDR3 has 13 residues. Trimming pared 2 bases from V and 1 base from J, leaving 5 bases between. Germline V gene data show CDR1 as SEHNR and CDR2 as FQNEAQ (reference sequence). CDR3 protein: CASSLTENTEAFF. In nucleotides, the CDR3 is TGTGCCAGCAGCTTAACAGAGAACACTGAAGCTTTCTTT.

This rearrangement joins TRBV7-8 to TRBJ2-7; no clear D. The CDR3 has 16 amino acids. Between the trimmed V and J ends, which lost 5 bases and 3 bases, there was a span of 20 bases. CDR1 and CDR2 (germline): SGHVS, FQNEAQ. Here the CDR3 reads CASSLLGWFSHYEQYF. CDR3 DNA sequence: TGTGCCAGCAGCCTTCTAGGGTGGTTTTCTCACTACGAGCAGTACTTC.

The CDR3 reads CSVRDRGLTDTQYF. CDR3 bases: TGCAGCGTGCGGGACAGGGGGCTCACAGATACGCAGTATTTT. V usage is TRBV29-1 and J usage is TRBJ2-3, with 12 bases aligning to TRBD1. CDR3 length: 14 residues. Germline assignment: CDR1 SQVTM and CDR2 ANQGSEA. J was trimmed by 2 bases and V by 6 bases; bases with no gene match: 3.

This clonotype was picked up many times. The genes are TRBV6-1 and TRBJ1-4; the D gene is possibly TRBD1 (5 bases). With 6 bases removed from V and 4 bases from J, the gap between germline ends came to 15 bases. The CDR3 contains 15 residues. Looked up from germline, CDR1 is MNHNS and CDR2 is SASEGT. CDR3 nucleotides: TGTGCCAGCAGACCTCTTGACAGCTATAATGAAAAACTGTTTTTT. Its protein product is CASRPLDSYNEKLFF.

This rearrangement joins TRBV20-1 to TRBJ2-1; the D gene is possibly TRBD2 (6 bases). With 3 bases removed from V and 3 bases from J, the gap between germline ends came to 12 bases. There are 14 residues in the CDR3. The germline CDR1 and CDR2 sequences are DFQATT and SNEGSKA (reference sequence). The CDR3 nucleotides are TGCAGTGCTAGTCCGGGACTGAACTACAATGAGCAGTTCTTC. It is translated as CSASPGLNYNEQFF.

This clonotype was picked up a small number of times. CDR3 in DNA: TGCAGCGTTGCCGGGACAGGAGCTAACTATGGCTACACCTTC. This codes for CSVAGTGANYGYTF. The chain employs TRBV29-1 and TRBJ1-2; 8 bases are shared with TRBD1. Losses at the gene ends were 4 bases for V and 0 bases for J; bases not matched to a gene: 4. The germline V gene encodes CDR1 SQVTM and CDR2 ANQGSEA. The CDR3 has 14 amino acids.

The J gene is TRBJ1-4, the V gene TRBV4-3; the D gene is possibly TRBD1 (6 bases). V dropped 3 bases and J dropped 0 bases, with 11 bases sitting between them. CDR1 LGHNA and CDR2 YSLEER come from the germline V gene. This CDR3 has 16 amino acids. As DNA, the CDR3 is TGCGCCAGCAGCCAGTACAACAGGGCAACTAATGAAAAACTGTTTTTT. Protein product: CASSQYNRATNEKLFF.

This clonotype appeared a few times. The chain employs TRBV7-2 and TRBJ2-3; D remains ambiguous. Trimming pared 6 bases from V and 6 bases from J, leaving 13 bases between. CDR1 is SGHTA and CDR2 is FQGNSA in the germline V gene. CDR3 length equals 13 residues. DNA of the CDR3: TGTGCCAGCAGTCCCGAAGGTCGGGATACGCAGTATTTT. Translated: CASSPEGRDTQYF.

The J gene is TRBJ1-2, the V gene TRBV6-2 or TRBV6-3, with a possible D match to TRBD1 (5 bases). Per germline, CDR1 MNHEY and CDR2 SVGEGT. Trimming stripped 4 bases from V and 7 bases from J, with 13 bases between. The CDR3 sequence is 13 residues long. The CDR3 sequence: CASSFGTSGGYTF. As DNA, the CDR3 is TGTGCCAGCAGTTTCGGGACCTCGGGTGGCTACACCTTC.

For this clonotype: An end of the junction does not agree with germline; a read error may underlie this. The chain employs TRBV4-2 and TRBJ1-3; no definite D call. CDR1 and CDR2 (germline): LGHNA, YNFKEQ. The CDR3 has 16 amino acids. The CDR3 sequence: CASSQGRSSSGNTKYF. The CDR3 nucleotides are TGTGCCAGCAGCCAAGGCAGGTCCAGCTCTGGAAACACCAAATATTTT.

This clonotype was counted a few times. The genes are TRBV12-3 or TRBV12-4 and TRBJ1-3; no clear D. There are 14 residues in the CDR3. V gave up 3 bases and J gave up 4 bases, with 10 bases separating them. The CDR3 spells CASSFGGEGNTIYF. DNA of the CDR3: TGTGCCAGCAGTTTTGGTGGGGAGGGAAACACCATATATTTT.

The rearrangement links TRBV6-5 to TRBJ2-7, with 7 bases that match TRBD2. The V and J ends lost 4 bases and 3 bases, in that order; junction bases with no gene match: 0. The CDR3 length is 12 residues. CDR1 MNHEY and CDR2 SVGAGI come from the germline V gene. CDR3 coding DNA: TGTGCCAGCAGTTGGGGGGGCTACGAGCAGTACTTC. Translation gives CASSWGGYEQYF.

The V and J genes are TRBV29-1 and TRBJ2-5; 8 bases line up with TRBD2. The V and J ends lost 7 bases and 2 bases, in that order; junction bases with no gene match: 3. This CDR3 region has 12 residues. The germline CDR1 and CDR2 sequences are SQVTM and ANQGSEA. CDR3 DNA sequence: TGCAGCGGCACGGGGGGGCAAGAGACCCAGTACTTC. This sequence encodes CSGTGGQETQYF.

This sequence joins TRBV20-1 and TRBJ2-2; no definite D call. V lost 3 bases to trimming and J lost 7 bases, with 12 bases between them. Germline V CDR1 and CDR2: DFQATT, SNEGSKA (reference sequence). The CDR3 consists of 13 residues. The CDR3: CSASFRLGGELFF. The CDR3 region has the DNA TGCAGTGCTAGCTTTCGCCTGGGCGGGGAGCTGTTTTTT.

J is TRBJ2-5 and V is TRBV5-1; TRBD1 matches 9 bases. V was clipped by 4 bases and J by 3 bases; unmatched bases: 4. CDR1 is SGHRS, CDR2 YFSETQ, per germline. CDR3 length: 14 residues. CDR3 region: CASSGGQGKETQYF. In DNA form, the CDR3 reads TGCGCCAGCAGCGGGGGACAGGGTAAAGAGACCCAGTACTTC.

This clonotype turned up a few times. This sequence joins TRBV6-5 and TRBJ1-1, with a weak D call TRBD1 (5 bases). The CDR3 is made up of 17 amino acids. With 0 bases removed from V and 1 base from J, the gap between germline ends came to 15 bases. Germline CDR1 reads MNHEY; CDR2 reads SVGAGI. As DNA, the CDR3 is TGTGCCAGCAGTTACTCGAATGTGGGACGGGCGAACACTGAAGCTTTCTTT. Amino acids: CASSYSNVGRANTEAFF.

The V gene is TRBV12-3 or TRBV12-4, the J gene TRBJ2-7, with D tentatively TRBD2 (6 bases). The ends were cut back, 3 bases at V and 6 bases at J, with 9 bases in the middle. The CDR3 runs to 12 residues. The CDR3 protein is CASSFRGFEQYF. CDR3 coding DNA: TGTGCCAGCAGTTTTCGGGGGTTCGAGCAGTACTTC.

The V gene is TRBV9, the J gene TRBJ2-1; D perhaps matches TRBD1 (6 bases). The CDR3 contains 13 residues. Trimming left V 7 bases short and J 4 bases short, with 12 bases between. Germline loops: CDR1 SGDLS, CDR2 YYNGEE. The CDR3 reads CASGRGGYNEQFF. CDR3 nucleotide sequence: TGTGCCAGCGGACGAGGGGGATACAATGAGCAGTTCTTC.

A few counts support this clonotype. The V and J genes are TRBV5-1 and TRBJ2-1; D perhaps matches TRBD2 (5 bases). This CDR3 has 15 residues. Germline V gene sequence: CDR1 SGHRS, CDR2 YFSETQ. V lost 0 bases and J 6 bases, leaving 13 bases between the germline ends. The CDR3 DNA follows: TGCGCCAGCAGCTTGGCCGGGTACGGGATCAATGAGCAGTTCTTC. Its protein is CASSLAGYGINEQFF.

DNA of the CDR3: TGTGCCAGCAGCTTCCCGACTAGCGGGGGGGCCAGTGATACGCAGTATTTT. Encoded protein: CASSFPTSGGASDTQYF. The chain uses TRBV5-4 and TRBJ2-3; TRBD2 agrees at 14 bases. V trimming: 2 bases; J trimming: 6 bases; junction bases outside the gene matches: 8. The CDR3 runs 17 residues. The V gene's germline CDR1 is SGHNT and CDR2 YYREEE (reference sequence).